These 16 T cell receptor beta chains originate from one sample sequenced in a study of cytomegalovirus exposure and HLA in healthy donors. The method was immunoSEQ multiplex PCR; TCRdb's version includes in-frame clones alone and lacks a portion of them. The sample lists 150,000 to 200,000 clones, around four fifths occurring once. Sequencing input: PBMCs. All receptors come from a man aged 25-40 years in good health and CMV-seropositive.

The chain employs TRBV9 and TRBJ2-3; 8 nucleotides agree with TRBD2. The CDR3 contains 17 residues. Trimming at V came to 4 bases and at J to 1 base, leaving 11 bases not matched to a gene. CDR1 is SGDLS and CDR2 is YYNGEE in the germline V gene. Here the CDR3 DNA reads TGTGCCAGCAGCTCCCCACCGAGGCGGGGGGGCACAGATACGCAGTATTTT. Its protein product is CASSSPPRRGGTDTQYF. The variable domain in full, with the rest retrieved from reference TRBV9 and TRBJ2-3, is DSGVTQTPKHLITATGQRVTLRCSPRSGDLSVYWYQQSLDQGLQFLIQYYNGEERAKGNILERFSAQQFPDLHSELNLSSLELGDSALYFCASSSPPRRGGTDTQYFGPGTRLTVL.

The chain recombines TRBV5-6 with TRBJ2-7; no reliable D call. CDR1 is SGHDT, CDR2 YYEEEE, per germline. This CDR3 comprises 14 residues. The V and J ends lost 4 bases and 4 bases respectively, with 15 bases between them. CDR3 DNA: TGTGCCAGCAGCGAGGCCAGTGACTTTTACGAGCAGTACTTC. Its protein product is CASSEASDFYEQYF.

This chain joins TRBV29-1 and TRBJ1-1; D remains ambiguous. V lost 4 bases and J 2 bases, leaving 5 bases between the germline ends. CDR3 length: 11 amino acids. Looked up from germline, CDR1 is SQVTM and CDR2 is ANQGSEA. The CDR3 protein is CSVVSNTEAFF. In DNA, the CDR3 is TGCAGCGTTGTTAGTAACACTGAAGCTTTCTTT.

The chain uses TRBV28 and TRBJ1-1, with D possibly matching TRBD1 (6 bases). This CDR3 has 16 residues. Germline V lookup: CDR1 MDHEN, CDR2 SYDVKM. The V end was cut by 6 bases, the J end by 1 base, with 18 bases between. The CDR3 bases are TGTGCCAGCAGCCTCATTATGGGGGCCGGGAACACTGAAGCTTTCTTT. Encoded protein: CASSLIMGAGNTEAFF.

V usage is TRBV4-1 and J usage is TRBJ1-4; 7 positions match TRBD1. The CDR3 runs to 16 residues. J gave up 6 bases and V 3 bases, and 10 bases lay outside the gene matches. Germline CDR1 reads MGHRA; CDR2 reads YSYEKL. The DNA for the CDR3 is TGCGCCAGCAGCCAGGCAATGACAGGGTATGATGAAAAACTGTTTTTT. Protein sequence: CASSQAMTGYDEKLFF.

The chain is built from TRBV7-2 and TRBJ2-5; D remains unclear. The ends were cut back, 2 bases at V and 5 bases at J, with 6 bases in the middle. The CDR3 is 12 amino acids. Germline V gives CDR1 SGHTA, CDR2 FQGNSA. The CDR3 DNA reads TGTGCCAGCAGCTTACTTGAGGAGACCCAGTACTTC. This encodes CASSLLEETQYF. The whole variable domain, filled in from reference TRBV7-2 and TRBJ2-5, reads GAGVSQSPSNKVTEKGKDVELRCDPISGHTALYWYRQSLGQGLEFLIYFQGNSAPDKSGLPSDRFSAERTGGSVSTLTIQRTQQEDSAVYLCASSLLEETQYFGPGTRLLVL.

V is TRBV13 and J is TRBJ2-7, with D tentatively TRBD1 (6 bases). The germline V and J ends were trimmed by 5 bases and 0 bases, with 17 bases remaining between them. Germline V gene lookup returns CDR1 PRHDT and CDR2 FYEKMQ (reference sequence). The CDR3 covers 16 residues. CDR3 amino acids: CASSPSRDTRSYEQYF. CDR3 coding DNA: TGTGCCAGCAGCCCCTCCCGGGACACCCGCTCCTACGAGCAGTACTTC.

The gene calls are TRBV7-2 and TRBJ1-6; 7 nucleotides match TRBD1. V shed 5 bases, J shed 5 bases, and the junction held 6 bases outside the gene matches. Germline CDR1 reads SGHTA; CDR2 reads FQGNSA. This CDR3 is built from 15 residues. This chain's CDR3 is CASSPRTGHNSPLHF. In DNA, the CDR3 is TGTGCCAGCAGCCCAAGGACAGGCCATAATTCACCCCTCCACTTT. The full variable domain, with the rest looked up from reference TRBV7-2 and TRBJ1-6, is GAGVSQSPSNKVTEKGKDVELRCDPISGHTALYWYRQSLGQGLEFLIYFQGNSAPDKSGLPSDRFSAERTGGSVSTLTIQRTQQEDSAVYLCASSPRTGHNSPLHFGNGTRLTVT.

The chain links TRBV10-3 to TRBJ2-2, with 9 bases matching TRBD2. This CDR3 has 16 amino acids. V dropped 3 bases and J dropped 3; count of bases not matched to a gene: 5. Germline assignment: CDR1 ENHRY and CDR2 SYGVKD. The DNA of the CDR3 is TGTGCCATCAGTGATGCGGGGGGGCGGGACACCGGGGAGCTGTTTTTT. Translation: CAISDAGGRDTGELFF.

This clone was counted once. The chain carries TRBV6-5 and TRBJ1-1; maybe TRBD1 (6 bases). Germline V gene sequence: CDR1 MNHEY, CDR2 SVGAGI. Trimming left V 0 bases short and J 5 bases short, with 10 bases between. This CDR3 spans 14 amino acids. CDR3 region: CASSYSGAGTEAFF. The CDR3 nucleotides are TGTGCCAGCAGTTACTCGGGGGCCGGGACTGAAGCTTTCTTT.

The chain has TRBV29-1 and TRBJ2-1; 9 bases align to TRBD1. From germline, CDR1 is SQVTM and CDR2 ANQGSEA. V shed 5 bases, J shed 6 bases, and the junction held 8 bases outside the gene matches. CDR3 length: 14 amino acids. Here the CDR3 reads CSVSRDRVFNEQFF. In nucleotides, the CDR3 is TGCAGCGTTTCCCGGGACAGGGTTTTCAATGAGCAGTTCTTC.

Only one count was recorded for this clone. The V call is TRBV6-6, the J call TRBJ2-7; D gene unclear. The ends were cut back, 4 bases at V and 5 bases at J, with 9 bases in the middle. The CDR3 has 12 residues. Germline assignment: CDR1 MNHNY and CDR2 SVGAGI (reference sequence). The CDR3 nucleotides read TGTGCCAGCAGTTGGCTCTTGGACGAGCAGTACTTC. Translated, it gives CASSWLLDEQYF.

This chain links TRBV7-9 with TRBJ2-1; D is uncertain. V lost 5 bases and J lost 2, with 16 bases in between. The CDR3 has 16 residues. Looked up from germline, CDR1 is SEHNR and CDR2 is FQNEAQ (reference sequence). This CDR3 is CASSPYPTVAYNEQFF. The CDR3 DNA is TGTGCCAGCAGCCCCTACCCGACTGTCGCCTACAATGAGCAGTTCTTC.

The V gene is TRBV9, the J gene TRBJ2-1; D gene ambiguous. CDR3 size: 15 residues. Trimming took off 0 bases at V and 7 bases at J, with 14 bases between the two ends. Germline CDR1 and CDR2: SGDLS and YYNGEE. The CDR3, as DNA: TGTGCCAGCAGCGTAGCCGGCCACCTCGGGAATGAGCAGTTCTTC. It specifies CASSVAGHLGNEQFF. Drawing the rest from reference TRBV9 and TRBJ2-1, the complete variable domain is DSGVTQTPKHLITATGQRVTLRCSPRSGDLSVYWYQQSLDQGLQFLIQYYNGEERAKGNILERFSAQQFPDLHSELNLSSLELGDSALYFCASSVAGHLGNEQFFGPGTRLTVL.

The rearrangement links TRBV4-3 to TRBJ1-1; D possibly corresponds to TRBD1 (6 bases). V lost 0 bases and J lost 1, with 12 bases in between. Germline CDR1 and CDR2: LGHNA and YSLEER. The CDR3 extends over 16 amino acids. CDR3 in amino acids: CASSQDPGQTNTEAFF. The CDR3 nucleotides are TGCGCCAGCAGCCAAGATCCCGGACAGACGAACACTGAAGCTTTCTTT.

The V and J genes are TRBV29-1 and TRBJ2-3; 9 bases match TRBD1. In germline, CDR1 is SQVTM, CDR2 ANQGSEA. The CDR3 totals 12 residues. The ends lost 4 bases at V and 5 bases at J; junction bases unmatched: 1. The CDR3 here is CSVGQGGDTQYF. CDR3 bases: TGCAGCGTTGGACAGGGGGGAGATACGCAGTATTTT.